This T cell receptor (beta chain) comes out of a study of vaccination effects on CD4 cells after COVID-19. Data came from immunoSEQ multiplex PCR; TCRdb stores just in-frame clones and leaves some out. Among 60,000 to 85,000 clones listed, just under 75% were seen once. Before any sequencing was done, the ViraFEST assay used viral peptide pools to expand antigen-specific CD4+ T cells. Researchers isolated CD4+ T cells once ten to eleven days of culture had elapsed. Participants were given two doses of BNT162b2 or mRNA-1273 vaccine. Each vaccine recipient was nucleocapsid antibody negative and had no prior SARS-CoV-2 infection. With approximately 9.2 ug/ml peptides and about 10 IU/ml IL-2, over 1.5 million PBMC per well were cultured. V was pared by 3 bases and J by 3 bases, with 13 bases between. The CDR3 is 15 residues long. In germline, CDR1 is SGHDT, CDR2 YYEEEE. This clone was found a few times. As yet, its antigen is unknown.

The sample in question was CD4+ T cells from PBMCs cultured with HCoV-229E spike peptides, obtained after COVID-19 vaccination. This sequence originates from a human donor who received a COVID-19 vaccine. The V gene is TRBV5-6, the J gene TRBJ2-1; the D gene is possibly TRBD1 (6 bases). For the CDR3, the DNA is TGTGCCAGCAGCTACCGAGGGGGAAACTACAATGAGCAGTTCTTC. Protein sequence: CASSYRGGNYNEQFF. The full variable domain, its missing parts supplied by reference TRBV5-6 and TRBJ2-1, is DAGVTQSPTHLIKTRGQQVTLRCSPKSGHDTVSWYQQALGQGPQFIFQYYEEEERQRGNFPDRFSGHQFPNYSSELNVNALLLGDSALYLCASSYRGGNYNEQFFGPGTRLTVL.